This TCR beta chain came from a study of human T cells and chemical hapten exposure. Study results and limitations: Donors' alopecia may make their immune response differ from healthy people's.

TCRdb recomputed calls from the RACE reads with MiXCR, one row per CDR3 protein. The sample has about 110,000 distinct CDR3 sequences; about a tenth are singletons. The time point was: patch test 2, 6 weeks after DPC sensitization. As to treatment: therapeutic diphenylcyclopropenone sensitization with weekly scalp DPC. Only a few counts were recorded for this clonotype. Antigen unknown. The sample here was whole blood, taken in connection with sensitization to the hapten diphenylcyclopropenone (DPC). The origin of this receptor is a woman in her thirties or forties with alopecia areata. Some clones in this sample may be carry-over from other donors' samples.

The CDR3 sequence: CASSPQRGGRTDTQYF. CDR3 DNA: TGTGCCAGCAGCCCCCAGAGGGGGGGGCGGACAGATACGCAGTATTTT. The gene calls are TRBV7-2 and TRBJ2-3; D perhaps matches TRBD2 (7 bases). The CDR3 is 16 residues long. V lost 5 bases to trimming and J lost 3 bases, with 18 bases between them. Germline V gene sequence: CDR1 SGHTA, CDR2 FQGNSA.